This TCR beta chain was found in a study of blood T cell repertoires in COVID-19. V was cut by 0 bases and J by 0 bases, with 6 bases left in between. Germline V lookup: CDR1 LGHDT, CDR2 YNNKEL (reference sequence). This CDR3 is 14 amino acids long. Assay: immunoSEQ multiplex PCR; the TCRdb copy retains only in-frame clones and omits some. The sample holds fewer than 300,000 clones, roughly 90% seen once. Seattle cases were enrolled at active infection and followed longitudinally. The sequence came from a woman aged 25 to 45 with COVID-19, enrolled during active disease. Sequencing used peripheral blood. This sequence joins TRBV3-1 (or the pseudogene TRBV3-2) and TRBJ2-7; the D is unclear. The CDR3 DNA reads TGTGCCAGCAGCCAAGACAGGTTCTCCTACGAGCAGTACTTC. This codes for CASSQDRFSYEQYF.